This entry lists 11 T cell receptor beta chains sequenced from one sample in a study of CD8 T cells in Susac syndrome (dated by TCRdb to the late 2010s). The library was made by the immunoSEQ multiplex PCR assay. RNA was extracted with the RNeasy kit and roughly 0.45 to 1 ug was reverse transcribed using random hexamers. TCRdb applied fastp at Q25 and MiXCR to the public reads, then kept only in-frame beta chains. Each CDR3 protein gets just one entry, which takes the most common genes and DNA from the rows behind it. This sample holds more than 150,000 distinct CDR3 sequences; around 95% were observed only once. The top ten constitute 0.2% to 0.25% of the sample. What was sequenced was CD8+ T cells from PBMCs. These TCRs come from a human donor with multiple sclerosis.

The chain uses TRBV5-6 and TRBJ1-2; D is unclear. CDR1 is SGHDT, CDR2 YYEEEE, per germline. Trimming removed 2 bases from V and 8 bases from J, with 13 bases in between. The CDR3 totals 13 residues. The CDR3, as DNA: TGTGCCAGCAGCTTTGATGCCAGCGACGGCTACACCTTC. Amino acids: CASSFDASDGYTF.

CDR3 in DNA: TGTGCCATCAGCGTAGACAGGGGGCGAGCTAACTATGGCTACACCTTC. Its protein product is CAISVDRGRANYGYTF. The chain joins TRBV10-3 to TRBJ1-2; 10 nucleotides align to TRBD1. Per germline, CDR1 ENHRY and CDR2 SYGVKD. V was clipped by 6 bases and J by 0 bases; unmatched bases: 7. CDR3 length: 16 amino acids.

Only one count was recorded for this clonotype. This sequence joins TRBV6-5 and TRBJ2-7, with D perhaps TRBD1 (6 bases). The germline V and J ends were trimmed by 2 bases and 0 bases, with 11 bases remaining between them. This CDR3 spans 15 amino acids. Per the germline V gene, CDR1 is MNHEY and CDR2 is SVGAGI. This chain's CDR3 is CASSYGGQASYEQYF. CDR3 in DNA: TGTGCCAGCAGTTACGGGGGCCAGGCCTCCTACGAGCAGTACTTC.

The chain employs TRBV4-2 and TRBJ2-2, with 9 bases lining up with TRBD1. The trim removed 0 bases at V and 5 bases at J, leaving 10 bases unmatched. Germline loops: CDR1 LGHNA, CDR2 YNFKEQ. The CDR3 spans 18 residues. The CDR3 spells CASSQDRGTGFRTGELFF. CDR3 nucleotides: TGTGCCAGCAGCCAAGATCGAGGGACAGGGTTTAGGACCGGGGAGCTGTTTTTT.

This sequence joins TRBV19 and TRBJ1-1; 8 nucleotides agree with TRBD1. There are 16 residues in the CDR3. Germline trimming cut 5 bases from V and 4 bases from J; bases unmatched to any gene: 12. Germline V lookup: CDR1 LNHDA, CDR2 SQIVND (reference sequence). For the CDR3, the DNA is TGTGCCAGTAGTCCTCGACAGGGGTTGATGGGCACTGAAGCTTTCTTT. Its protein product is CASSPRQGLMGTEAFF.

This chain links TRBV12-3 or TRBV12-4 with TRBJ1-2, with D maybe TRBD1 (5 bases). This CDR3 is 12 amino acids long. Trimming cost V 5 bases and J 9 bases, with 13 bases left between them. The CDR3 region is CASSGAGIRYTF. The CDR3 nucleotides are TGTGCCAGCAGTGGGGCTGGGATACGCTACACCTTC.

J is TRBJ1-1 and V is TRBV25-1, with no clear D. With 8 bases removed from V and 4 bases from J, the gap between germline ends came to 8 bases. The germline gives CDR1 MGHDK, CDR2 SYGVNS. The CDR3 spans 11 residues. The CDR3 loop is CASGIGTEAFF. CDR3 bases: TGTGCCAGCGGGATTGGCACTGAAGCTTTCTTT.

The CDR3 region is CASSLIGTSHGYTF. Here the CDR3 DNA reads TGTGCCAGCAGTCTAATCGGGACATCACATGGCTACACCTTC. The gene calls are TRBV27 and TRBJ1-2, with D tentatively TRBD1 (6 bases). This CDR3 is built from 14 residues. Trimming removed 5 bases from V and 6 bases from J, with 16 bases in between. Germline CDR1 MNHEY, CDR2 SMNVEV (reference sequence).

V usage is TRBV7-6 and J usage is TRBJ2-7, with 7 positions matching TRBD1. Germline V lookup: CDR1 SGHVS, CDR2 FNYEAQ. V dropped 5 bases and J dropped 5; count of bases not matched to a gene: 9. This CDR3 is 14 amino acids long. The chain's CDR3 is CASSVRQGSDEQYF. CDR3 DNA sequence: TGTGCCAGCAGCGTCAGACAGGGTTCCGACGAGCAGTACTTC.

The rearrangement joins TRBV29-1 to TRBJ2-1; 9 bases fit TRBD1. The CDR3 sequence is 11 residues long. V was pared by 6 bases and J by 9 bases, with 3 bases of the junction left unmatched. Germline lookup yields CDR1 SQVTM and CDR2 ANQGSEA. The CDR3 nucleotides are TGCAGCGTGGGACAGGGCGGTGAGCAGTTCTTC. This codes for CSVGQGGEQFF.

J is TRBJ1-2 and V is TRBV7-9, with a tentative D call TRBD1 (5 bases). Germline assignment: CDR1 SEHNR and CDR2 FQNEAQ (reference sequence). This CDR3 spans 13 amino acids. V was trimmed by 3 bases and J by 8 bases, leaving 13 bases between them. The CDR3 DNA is TGTGCCAGCAGCTTGAAGGGGAATGGCGGCTACACCTTC. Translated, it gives CASSLKGNGGYTF.